What follows are 14 T cell receptor beta chains derived from one specimen sequenced in a study of T cells after yellow fever vaccination. Each CDR3 protein gets one entry after TCRdb re-called the 5' RACE reads with MiXCR. This table holds 350,000 to 450,000 distinct CDR3 sequences, more than 5.5% found once. The source material was PBMCs, sampled 5 days after the yellow fever booster vaccination. These receptors came from a man younger than 40 who received the YFV17D yellow fever vaccine.

This clonotype was counted at least ten times. The rearrangement uses TRBV5-1 and TRBJ2-7; possibly TRBD2 for D (5 bases). With 2 bases removed from V and 4 bases from J, the gap between germline ends came to 13 bases. The CDR3 runs to 14 residues. In germline, CDR1 is SGHRS, CDR2 YFSETQ. CDR3 protein: CASSFKGSGYEQYF. For the CDR3, the DNA is TGCGCCAGCAGCTTCAAGGGTTCGGGATACGAGCAGTACTTC.

The sample holds many counts of this clonotype. V gene TRBV7-2 combines with J gene TRBJ1-4; TRBD1 might be the D (6 bases). The germline V and J ends were trimmed by 5 bases and 4 bases, with 14 bases remaining between them. Per the germline V gene, CDR1 is SGHTA and CDR2 is FQGNSA. There are 15 residues in the CDR3. CDR3 protein: CASSQQGAYNEKLFF. CDR3 DNA: TGTGCCAGCAGCCAACAGGGAGCCTATAATGAAAAACTGTTTTTT. The entire variable domain, with the rest obtained from reference TRBV7-2 and TRBJ1-4, is as follows: GAGVSQSPSNKVTEKGKDVELRCDPISGHTALYWYRQSLGQGLEFLIYFQGNSAPDKSGLPSDRFSAERTGGSVSTLTIQRTQQEDSAVYLCASSQQGAYNEKLFFGSGTQLSVL.

This clonotype has more than one count but fewer than ten. The gene calls are TRBV29-1 and TRBJ2-1; D is possibly TRBD1 (8 bases). Per the germline V gene, CDR1 is SQVTM and CDR2 is ANQGSEA. The V gene lost 6 bases and the J gene lost 1 base, with 19 bases spanning the gap. The CDR3 is made up of 16 amino acids. DNA of the CDR3: TGCAGCGTAGTACTTCAACAGGGGGGGTCCTACAATGAGCAGTTCTTC. Its protein product is CSVVLQQGGSYNEQFF.

This clonotype was counted a few times. The rearrangement uses TRBV7-2 and TRBJ2-3; the match to TRBD2 covers 9 bases. The CDR3 sequence is 15 residues long. The germline CDR1 and CDR2 sequences are SGHTA and FQGNSA. V shed 5 bases and J 5 bases; nucleotides not matched to a gene: 8. CDR3 bases: TGTGCCAGCAGCCCCTCGCTAGCGGGACTAGATACGCAGTATTTT. Encoded protein: CASSPSLAGLDTQYF. Variable domain in full (rest from reference TRBV7-2 and TRBJ2-3): GAGVSQSPSNKVTEKGKDVELRCDPISGHTALYWYRQSLGQGLEFLIYFQGNSAPDKSGLPSDRFSAERTGGSVSTLTIQRTQQEDSAVYLCASSPSLAGLDTQYFGPGTRLTVL.

Only a few counts were recorded for this clonotype. The chain uses TRBV5-1 and TRBJ2-3; no firm D call. The CDR3 has 15 residues. CDR1 SGHRS and CDR2 YFSETQ come from the germline V gene. Trimming stripped 3 bases from V and 1 base from J, with 12 bases between. The CDR3 DNA reads TGCGCCAGCAGCTCAGGACCCACAGGCACAGATACGCAGTATTTT. Residues: CASSSGPTGTDTQYF.

This clonotype came up a few times. The chain joins TRBV25-1 to TRBJ2-7; TRBD2 agrees at 9 bases. Per germline, CDR1 MGHDK and CDR2 SYGVNS. Trimming cost V 6 bases and J 3 bases; bases outside gene matches: 18. This CDR3 contains 18 residues. CDR3 residues: CASRPRLGVAGAGYEQYF. The CDR3 DNA sequence: TGTGCCAGCAGACCCCGATTGGGGGTAGCGGGGGCGGGCTACGAGCAGTACTTC.

This clonotype was observed a handful of times. This sequence joins TRBV29-1 and TRBJ2-5; the match to TRBD1 covers 9 bases. Germline V gene lookup returns CDR1 SQVTM and CDR2 ANQGSEA. The junction had 5 bases not matched to a gene; V was cut back by 7 bases and J by 5 bases. The CDR3 has 12 amino acids. For the CDR3, the DNA is TGCAGCGCTTTGACAGGGGGGGAGACCCAGTACTTC. Translation: CSALTGGETQYF.

This chain connects TRBV5-4 to TRBJ2-5; D is perhaps TRBD1 (6 bases). V lost 0 bases and J lost 5, with 8 bases in between. The CDR3 is 13 amino acids. Germline V CDR1 and CDR2: SGHNT, YYREEE (reference sequence). The CDR3 loop is CASSLADRETQYF. The DNA for the CDR3 is TGTGCCAGCAGCTTGGCCGACAGGGAGACCCAGTACTTC.

This clonotype was seen at least ten times. This chain links TRBV18 with TRBJ2-7; 7 positions match TRBD2. CDR1 is KGHSH and CDR2 is LQKENI in the germline V gene. The V gene end was trimmed by 2 bases and the J gene end by 2 bases; junction bases not matched to a gene: 6. There are 15 residues in the CDR3. CDR3 coding DNA: TGTGCCAGCTCACCAGGTCTAGCGGAAACCTACGAGCAGTACTTC. It encodes CASSPGLAETYEQYF.

This clonotype occurred many times. The chain uses TRBV20-1 and TRBJ1-3; D possibly corresponds to TRBD1 (6 bases). The germline V gene has CDR1 DFQATT and CDR2 SNEGSKA (reference sequence). The CDR3 is 14 residues long. Trimming removed 1 base at V and 0 bases at J, with 7 bases between. In nucleotides, the CDR3 is TGCAGTGCTAGAGTACAGGGCTCTGGAAACACCATATATTTT. Translating gives CSARVQGSGNTIYF.

This clonotype was counted many times. V and J are TRBV5-1 and TRBJ2-7, with D perhaps TRBD1 (6 bases). This CDR3 spans 14 amino acids. Between the trimmed V and J ends, which lost 4 bases and 5 bases, there was a span of 16 bases. Germline assignment: CDR1 SGHRS and CDR2 YFSETQ. The CDR3 nucleotides are TGCGCCAGCAGCACACCCACAGGGTCCGACGAGCAGTACTTC. It translates to CASSTPTGSDEQYF.

This clonotype came up many times. The chain carries TRBV20-1 and TRBJ2-3; TRBD2 might be the D (6 bases). The CDR3 has 15 amino acids. Germline CDR1 DFQATT, CDR2 SNEGSKA (reference sequence). V lost 0 bases and J 0 bases, leaving 10 bases between the germline ends. This chain's CDR3 is CSARDPGTSTDTQYF. The CDR3 DNA reads as TGCAGTGCTAGAGACCCCGGGACTAGCACAGATACGCAGTATTTT.

This clonotype turned up a few times. The chain uses TRBV12-3 or TRBV12-4 and TRBJ2-3; possibly TRBD1 for D (6 bases). The V end was cut by 5 bases, the J end by 2 bases, with 20 bases between. The CDR3 extends over 17 amino acids. The CDR3 sequence is CASSKRTGTKITDTQYF. In nucleotides, the CDR3 is TGTGCCAGCAGTAAAAGGACCGGGACAAAAATCACAGATACGCAGTATTTT.

This clonotype was recorded at least ten times. The rearrangement uses TRBV15 and TRBJ2-1; D is possibly TRBD2 (5 bases). This CDR3 is built from 16 residues. V gave up 4 bases and J gave up 5 bases, with 18 bases separating them. Germline V gene data show CDR1 as LNHNV and CDR2 as YYDKDF (reference sequence). CDR3 residues: CATSTPRGLNNNEQFF. The CDR3 coding sequence is TGTGCCACCAGCACACCGAGAGGACTTAACAACAATGAGCAGTTCTTC.